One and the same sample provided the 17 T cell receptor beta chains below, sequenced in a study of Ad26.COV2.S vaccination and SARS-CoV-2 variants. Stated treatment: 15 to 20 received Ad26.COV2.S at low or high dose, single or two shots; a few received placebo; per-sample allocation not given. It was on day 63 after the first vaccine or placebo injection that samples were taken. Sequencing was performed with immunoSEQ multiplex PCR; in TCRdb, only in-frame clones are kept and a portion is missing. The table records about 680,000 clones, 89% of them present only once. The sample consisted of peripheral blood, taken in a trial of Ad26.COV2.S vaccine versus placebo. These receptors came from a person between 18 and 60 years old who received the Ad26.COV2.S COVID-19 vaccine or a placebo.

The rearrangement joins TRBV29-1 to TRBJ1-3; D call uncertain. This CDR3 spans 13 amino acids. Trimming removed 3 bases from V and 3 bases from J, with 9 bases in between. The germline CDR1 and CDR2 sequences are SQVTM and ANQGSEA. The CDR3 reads CSVDLGIGNTIYF. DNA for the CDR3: TGCAGCGTTGACCTCGGGATTGGAAACACCATATATTTT. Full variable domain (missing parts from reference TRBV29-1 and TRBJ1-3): SAVISQKPSRDICQRGTSLTIQCQVDSQVTMMFWYRQQPGQSLTLIATANQGSEATYESGFVIDKFPISRPNLTFSTLTVSNMSPEDSSIYLCSVDLGIGNTIYFGEGSWLTVV.

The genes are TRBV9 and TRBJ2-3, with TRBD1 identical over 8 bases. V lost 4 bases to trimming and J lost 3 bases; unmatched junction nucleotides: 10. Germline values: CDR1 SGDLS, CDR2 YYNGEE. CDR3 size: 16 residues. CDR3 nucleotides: TGTGCCAGCAGCCTCCGGACAGGGACAGGAACAGATACGCAGTATTTT. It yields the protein CASSLRTGTGTDTQYF.

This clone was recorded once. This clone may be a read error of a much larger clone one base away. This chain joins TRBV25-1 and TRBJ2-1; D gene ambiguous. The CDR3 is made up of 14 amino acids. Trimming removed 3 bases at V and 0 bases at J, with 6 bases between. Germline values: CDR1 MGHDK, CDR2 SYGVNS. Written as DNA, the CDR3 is TGTGCCAGCAGTGACCGGAGCTCCTACAATGAGCAGTTCTTC. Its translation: CASSDRSSYNEQFF.

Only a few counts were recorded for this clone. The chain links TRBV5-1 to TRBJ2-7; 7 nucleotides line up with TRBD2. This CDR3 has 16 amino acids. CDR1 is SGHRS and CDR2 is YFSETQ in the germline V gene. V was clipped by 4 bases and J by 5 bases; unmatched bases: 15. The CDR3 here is CASSPHSGSPLDEQYF. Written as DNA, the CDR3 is TGCGCCAGCAGCCCCCATAGCGGGTCCCCCCTAGACGAGCAGTACTTC.

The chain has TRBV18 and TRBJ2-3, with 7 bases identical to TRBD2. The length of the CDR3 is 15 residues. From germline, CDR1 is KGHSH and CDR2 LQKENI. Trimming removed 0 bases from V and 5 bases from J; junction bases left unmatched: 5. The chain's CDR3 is CASSPPRGEEDTQYF. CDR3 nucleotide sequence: TGTGCCAGCTCACCACCCCGGGGGGAAGAAGATACGCAGTATTTT.

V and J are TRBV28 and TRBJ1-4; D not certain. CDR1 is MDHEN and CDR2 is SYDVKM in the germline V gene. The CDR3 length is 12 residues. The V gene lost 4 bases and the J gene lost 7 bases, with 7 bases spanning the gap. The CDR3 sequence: CASSSLGEKLFF. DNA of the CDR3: TGTGCCAGCAGTTCTCTAGGTGAAAAACTGTTTTTT.

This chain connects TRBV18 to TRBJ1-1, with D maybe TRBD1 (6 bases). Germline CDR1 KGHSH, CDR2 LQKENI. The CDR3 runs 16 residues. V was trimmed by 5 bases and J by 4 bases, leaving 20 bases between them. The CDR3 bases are TGTGCCAGCTCATTAACTCGGGGGCTCGACGGCACTGAAGCTTTCTTT. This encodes CASSLTRGLDGTEAFF. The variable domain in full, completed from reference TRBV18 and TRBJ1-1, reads NAGVMQNPRHLVRRRGQEARLRCSPMKGHSHVYWYRQLPEEGLKFMVYLQKENIIDESGMPKERFSAEFPKEGPSILRIQQVVRGDSAAYFCASSLTRGLDGTEAFFGQGTRLTVV.

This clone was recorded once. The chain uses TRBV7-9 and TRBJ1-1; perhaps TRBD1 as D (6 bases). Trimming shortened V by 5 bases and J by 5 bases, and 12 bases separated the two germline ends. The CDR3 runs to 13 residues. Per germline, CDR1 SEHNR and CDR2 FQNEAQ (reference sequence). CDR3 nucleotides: TGTGCCAGCAGCGCCCCAGGGGTGACTGAAGCTTTCTTT. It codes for CASSAPGVTEAFF.

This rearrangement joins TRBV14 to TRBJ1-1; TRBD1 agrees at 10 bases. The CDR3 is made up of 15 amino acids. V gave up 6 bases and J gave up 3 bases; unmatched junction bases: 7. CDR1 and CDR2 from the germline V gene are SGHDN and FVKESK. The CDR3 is CASRRQGAVDTEAFF. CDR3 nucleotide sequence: TGTGCCAGCAGGCGACAGGGGGCTGTAGACACTGAAGCTTTCTTT.

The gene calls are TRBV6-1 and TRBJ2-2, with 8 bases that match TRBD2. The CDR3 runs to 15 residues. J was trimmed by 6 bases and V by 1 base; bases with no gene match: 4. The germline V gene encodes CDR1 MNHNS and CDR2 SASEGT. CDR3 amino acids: CASSEVGRAAGELFF. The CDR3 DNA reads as TGTGCCAGCAGTGAAGTCGGGAGGGCCGCCGGGGAGCTGTTTTTT.

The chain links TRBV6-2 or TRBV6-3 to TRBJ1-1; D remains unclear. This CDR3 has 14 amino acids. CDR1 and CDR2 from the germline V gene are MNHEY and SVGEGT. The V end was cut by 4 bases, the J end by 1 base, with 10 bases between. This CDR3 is CASSSDAKNTEAFF. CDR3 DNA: TGTGCCAGCAGTTCGGACGCTAAGAACACTGAAGCTTTCTTT.

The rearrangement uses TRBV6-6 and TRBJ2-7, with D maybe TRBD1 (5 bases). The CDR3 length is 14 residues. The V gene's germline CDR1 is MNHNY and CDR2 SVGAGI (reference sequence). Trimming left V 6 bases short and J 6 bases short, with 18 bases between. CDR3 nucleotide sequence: TGTGCCAGCAGACCCGACTTTGGGGCGTTCGAGCAGTACTTC. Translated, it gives CASRPDFGAFEQYF.

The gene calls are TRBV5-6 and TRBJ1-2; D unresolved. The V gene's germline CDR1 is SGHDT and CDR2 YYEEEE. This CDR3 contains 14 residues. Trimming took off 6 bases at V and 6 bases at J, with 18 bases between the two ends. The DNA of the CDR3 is TGTGCCAGCAACCGTTTTGCCTTCCTTAATGGCTACACCTTC. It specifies CASNRFAFLNGYTF. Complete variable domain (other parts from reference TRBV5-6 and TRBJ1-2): DAGVTQSPTHLIKTRGQQVTLRCSPKSGHDTVSWYQQALGQGPQFIFQYYEEEERQRGNFPDRFSGHQFPNYSSELNVNALLLGDSALYLCASNRFAFLNGYTFGSGTRLTVV.

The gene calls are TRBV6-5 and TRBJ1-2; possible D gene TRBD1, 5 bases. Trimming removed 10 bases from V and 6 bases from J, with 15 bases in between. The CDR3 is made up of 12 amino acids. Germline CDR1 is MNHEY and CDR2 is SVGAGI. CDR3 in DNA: TGTGCCACTGGGCCCCTGGGACATGGCTACACCTTC. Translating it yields CATGPLGHGYTF.

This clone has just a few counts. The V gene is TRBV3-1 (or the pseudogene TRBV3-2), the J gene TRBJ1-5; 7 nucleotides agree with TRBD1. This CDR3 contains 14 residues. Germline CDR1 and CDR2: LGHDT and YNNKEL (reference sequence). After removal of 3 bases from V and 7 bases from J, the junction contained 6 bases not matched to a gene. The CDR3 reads CASSQAGTAQPQHF. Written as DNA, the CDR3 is TGTGCCAGCAGCCAGGCCGGGACAGCCCAGCCCCAGCATTTT.

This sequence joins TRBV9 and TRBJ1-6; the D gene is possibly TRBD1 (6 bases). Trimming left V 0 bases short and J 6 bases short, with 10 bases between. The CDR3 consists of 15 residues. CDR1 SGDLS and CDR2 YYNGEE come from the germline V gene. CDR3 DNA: TGTGCCAGCAGCGTAGAGGACAGAGCTAATTCACCCCTCCACTTT. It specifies CASSVEDRANSPLHF.

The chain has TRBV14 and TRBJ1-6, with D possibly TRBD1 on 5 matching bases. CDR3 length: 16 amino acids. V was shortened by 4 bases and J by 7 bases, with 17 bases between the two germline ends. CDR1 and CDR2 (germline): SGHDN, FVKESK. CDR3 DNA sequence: TGTGCCAGCAGCCGCCTTCCGGCGGGGGGGAATTCACCCCTCCACTTT. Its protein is CASSRLPAGGNSPLHF.